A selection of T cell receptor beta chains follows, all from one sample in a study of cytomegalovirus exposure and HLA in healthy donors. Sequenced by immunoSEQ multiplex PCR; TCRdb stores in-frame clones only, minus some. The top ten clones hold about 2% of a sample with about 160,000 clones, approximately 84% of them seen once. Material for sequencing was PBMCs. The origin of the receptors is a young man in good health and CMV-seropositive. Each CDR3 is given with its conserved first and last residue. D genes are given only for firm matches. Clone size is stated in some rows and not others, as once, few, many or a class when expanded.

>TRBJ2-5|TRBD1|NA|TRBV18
CASSPPNRGRETQYF
TGTGCCAGCTCACCACCGAACAGGGGCCGGGAGACCCAGTACTTC
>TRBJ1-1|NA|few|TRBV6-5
CASSRRGPDSEAFF
TGTGCCAGCAGTCGGAGAGGTCCGGACTCTGAAGCTTTCTTT
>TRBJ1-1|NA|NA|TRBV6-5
CASSYDTGLNTEAFF
TGTGCCAGCAGTTACGATACGGGACTAAACACTGAAGCTTTCTTT
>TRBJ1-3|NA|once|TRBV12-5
CASGLVGGAGNTIYF
TGTGCTAGTGGTTTGGTAGGAGGGGCGGGAAACACCATATATTTT
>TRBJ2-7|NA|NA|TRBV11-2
CASSLVGQGEGQYF
TGTGCCAGCAGCTTAGTAGGGCAGGGTGAAGGGCAGTACTTC
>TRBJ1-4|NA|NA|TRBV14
CASSQGAGREKLFF
TGTGCCAGCAGCCAAGGGGCAGGGCGCGAAAAACTGTTTTTT
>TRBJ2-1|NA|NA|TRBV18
CASSPEYNEQFF
TGTGCCAGCTCACCAGAGTACAATGAGCAGTTCTTC
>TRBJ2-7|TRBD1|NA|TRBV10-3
CATMGGIGTGSSYEQYF
TGTGCCACGATGGGGGGTATCGGGACAGGGTCGTCCTACGAGCAGTACTTC
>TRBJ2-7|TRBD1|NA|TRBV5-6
CASSLVGTGADEQYF
TGTGCCAGCAGCTTGGTTGGGACAGGGGCGGACGAGCAGTACTTC
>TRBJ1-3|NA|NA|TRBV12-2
CASRAWTGESGNTIYF
TGTGCAAGTCGCGCATGGACAGGGGAGTCTGGAAACACCATATATTTT
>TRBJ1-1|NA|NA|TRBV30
CAWRWGENTEAFF
TGTGCCTGGAGGTGGGGGGAGAACACTGAAGCTTTCTTT
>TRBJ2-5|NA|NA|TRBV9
CASSVGLEVLETQYF
TGTGCCAGCAGCGTAGGACTCGAGGTCCTAGAGACCCAGTACTTC
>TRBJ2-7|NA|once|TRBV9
CASSVEEGGYYEQYF
TGTGCCAGCAGCGTAGAGGAGGGGGGGTACTACGAGCAGTACTTC
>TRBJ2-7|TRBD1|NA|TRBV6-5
CASSYRDRDPYEQYF
TGTGCCAGCAGTTACAGGGACAGGGACCCCTACGAGCAGTACTTC
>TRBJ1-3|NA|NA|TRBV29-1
CSVGHSGNTIYF
TGCAGCGTTGGTCACTCTGGAAACACCATATATTTT
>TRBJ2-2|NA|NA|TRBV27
CASSFLVNTGELFF
TGTGCCAGCAGTTTTTTAGTAAACACCGGGGAGCTGTTTTTT
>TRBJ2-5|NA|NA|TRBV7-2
CASSLNRDQETQYF
TGTGCCAGCAGCCTTAACAGGGACCAAGAGACCCAGTACTTC
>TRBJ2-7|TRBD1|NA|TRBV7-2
CASSLQGSSYEQYF
TGTGCCAGCAGCCTACAGGGGTCTTCCTACGAGCAGTACTTC
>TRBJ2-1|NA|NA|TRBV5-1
CASSSDFYNEQFF
TGCGCCAGCAGCTCAGACTTTTACAATGAGCAGTTCTTC
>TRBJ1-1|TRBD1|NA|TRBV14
CASSPPGGFMNTEAFF
TGTGCCAGCAGCCCGCCAGGGGGTTTCATGAACACTGAAGCTTTCTTT
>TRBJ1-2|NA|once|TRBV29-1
CSVQETTDYGYTF
TGCAGCGTCCAGGAAACAACGGACTATGGCTACACCTTC
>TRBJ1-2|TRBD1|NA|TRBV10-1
CASSGGQVNYGYTF
TGCGCCAGCAGTGGGGGACAGGTTAACTATGGCTACACCTTC
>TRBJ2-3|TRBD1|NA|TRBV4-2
CASSQDQKGQGGTDTQYF
TGTGCCAGCAGCCAAGATCAGAAGGGACAGGGGGGCACAGATACGCAGTATTTT
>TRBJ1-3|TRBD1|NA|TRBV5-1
CASSLEGGYSGNTIYF
TGCGCCAGCAGCTTGGAAGGGGGCTACTCTGGAAACACCATATATTTT
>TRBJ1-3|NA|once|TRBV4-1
CASKQPNTIYF
TGCGCCAGCAAACAGCCGAACACCATATATTTT
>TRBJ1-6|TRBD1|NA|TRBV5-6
CASSLPGTGSLASLHF
TGTGCCAGCAGCTTGCCCGGGACAGGGAGTCTAGCGTCCCTCCACTTT
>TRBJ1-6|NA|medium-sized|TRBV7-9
CASSPQPSGNSPLHF
TGTGCCAGCAGCCCCCAACCCTCGGGGAATTCACCCCTCCACTTT
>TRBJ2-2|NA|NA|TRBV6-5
CASSYSATGELFF
TGTGCCAGCAGTTACTCGGCCACCGGGGAGCTGTTTTTT
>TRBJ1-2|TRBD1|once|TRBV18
CASSPGTGGYGYTF
TGTGCCAGCTCACCTGGGACAGGGGGCTATGGCTACACCTTC
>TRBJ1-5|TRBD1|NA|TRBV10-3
CAIRPGQGNQPQHF
TGTGCCATCAGGCCGGGACAGGGGAATCAGCCCCAGCATTTT